The sequence of this T cell receptor (beta chain) was determined in a study of shared clonotypes between healthy human individuals. Looking at the study overall: CD4 naive cells filled three plates per donor, CD4 memory three, CD8 naive two and CD8 memory one.

About this clone itself: The antigen remains unidentified.

Study-wide points: Rarefaction analysis demonstrated incomplete sorted-subset sequencing notwithstanding large depth.

As defined, naive CD8 cells were CD45RO-negative and positively selected for CCR7, with terminally differentiated effector memory CD45RA+ cells excluded. Germline V CDR1 and CDR2: MRHNA, SNTAGT. The CDR3 has 20 amino acids. Trimming stripped 4 bases from V and 2 bases from J, with 26 bases between. Data came from immunoSEQ multiplex PCR; TCRdb stores just in-frame clones and leaves some out. The table lists roughly 2,000,000 clones, less than 95% of them singletons, with under 1.5% in the top ten. The TCR comes from a young man in good health. The chain recombines TRBV6-4 with TRBJ1-4, with TRBD1 as a possible D gene (6 bases). The sequenced sample consisted of naive CD8+ T cells sorted from blood. The CDR3 here is CASSVKDSTGFVWTNEKLFF. Here the CDR3 DNA reads TGTGCCAGCAGTGTGAAGGACTCCACAGGGTTTGTTTGGACTAATGAAAAACTGTTTTTT.